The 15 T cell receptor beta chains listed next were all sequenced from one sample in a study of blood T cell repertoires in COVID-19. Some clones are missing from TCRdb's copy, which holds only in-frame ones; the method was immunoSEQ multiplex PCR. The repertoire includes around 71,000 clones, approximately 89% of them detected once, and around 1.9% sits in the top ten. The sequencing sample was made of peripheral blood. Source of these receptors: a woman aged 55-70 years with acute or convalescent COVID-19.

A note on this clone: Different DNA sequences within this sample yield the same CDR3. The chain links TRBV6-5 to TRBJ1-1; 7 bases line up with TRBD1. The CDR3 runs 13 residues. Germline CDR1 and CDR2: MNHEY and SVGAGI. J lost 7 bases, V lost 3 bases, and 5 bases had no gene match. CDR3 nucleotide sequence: TGTGCCAGCAGTTATAGGGACAGAGATGAAGCTTTCTTT. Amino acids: CASSYRDRDEAFF.

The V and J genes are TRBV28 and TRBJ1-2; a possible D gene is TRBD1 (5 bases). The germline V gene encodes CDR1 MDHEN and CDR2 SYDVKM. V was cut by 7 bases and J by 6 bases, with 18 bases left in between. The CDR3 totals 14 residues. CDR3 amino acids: CASTPRGGWDGYTF. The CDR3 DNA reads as TGTGCCAGCACCCCGAGGGGAGGGTGGGATGGCTACACCTTC.

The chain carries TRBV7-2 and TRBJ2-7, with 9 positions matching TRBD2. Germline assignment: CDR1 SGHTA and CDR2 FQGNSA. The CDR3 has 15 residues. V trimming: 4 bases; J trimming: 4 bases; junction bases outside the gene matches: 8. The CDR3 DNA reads TGTGCCAGCAGCTACTATAGCGGGGGTCCGTACGAGCAGTACTTC. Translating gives CASSYYSGGPYEQYF.

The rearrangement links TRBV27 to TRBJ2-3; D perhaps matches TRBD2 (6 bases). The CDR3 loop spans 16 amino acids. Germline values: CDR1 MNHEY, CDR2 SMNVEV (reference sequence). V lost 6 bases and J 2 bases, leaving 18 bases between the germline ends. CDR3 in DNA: TGTGCCAGCAGCCCCACTCCGGAGGGGTACACAGATACGCAGTATTTT. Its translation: CASSPTPEGYTDTQYF.

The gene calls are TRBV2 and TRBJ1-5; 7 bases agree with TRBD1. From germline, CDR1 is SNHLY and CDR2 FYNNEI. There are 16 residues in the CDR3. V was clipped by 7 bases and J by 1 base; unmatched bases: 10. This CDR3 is CASMAQGSGSNQPQHF. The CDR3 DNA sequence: TGTGCCAGCATGGCACAGGGGAGTGGGAGCAATCAGCCCCAGCATTTT.

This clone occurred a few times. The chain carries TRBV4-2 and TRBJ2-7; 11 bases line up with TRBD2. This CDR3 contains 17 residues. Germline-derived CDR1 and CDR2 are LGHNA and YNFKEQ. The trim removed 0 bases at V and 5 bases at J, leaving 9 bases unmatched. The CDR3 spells CASSQDSGLAGRNEQYF. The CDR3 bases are TGTGCCAGCAGCCAAGATTCCGGACTAGCGGGTCGAAACGAGCAGTACTTC.

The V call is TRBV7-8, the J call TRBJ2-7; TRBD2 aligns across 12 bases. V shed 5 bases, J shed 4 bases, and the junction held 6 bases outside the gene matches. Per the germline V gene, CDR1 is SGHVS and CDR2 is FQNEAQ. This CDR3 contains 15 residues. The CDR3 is CASSRTSGMGYEQYF. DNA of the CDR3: TGTGCCAGCAGCCGGACTAGCGGGATGGGGTACGAGCAGTACTTC.

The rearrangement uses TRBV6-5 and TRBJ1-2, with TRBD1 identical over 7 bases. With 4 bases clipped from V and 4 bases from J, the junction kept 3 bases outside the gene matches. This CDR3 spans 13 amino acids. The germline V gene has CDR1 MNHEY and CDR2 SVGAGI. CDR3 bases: TGTGCCAGCAGTTCGGACAGGTCCTATGGCTACACCTTC. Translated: CASSSDRSYGYTF.

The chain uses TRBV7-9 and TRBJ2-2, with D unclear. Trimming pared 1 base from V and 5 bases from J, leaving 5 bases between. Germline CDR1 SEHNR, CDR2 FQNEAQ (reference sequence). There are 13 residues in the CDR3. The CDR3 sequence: CASSLGATGELFF. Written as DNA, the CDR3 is TGTGCCAGCAGCTTAGGGGCAACCGGGGAGCTGTTTTTT.

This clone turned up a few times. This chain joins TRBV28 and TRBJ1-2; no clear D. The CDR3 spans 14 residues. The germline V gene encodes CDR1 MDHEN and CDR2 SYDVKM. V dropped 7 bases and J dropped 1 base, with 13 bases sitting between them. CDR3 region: CASNRNVINYGYTF. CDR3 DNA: TGTGCCAGCAACAGAAACGTAATTAACTATGGCTACACCTTC.

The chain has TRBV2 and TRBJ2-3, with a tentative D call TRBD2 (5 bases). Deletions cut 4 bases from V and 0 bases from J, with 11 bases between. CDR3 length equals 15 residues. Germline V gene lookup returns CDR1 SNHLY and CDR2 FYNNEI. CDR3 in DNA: TGTGCCAGCAGTGGGACTTTACTCAGCACAGATACGCAGTATTTT. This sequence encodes CASSGTLLSTDTQYF.

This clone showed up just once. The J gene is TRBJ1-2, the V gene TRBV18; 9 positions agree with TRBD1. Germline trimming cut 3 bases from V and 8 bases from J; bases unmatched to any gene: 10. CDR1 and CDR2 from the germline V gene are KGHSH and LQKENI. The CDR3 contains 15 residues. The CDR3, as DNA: TGTGCCAGCTCACCTGATCGGGACAGGGTTGTAGGCTACACCTTC. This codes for CASSPDRDRVVGYTF.

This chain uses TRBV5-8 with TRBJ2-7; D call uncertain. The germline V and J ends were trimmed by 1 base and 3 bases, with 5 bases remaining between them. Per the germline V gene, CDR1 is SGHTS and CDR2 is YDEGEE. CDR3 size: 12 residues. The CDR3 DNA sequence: TGTGCCAGCAGCTTGTCGGGCTACGAGCAGTACTTC. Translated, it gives CASSLSGYEQYF.

The CDR3 reads CASSPQGITSGRHTGELFF. The CDR3 nucleotides read TGTGCCAGCAGTCCACAGGGCATAACTAGCGGGAGGCACACCGGGGAGCTGTTTTTT. The chain carries TRBV6-2 or TRBV6-3 and TRBJ2-2, with 12 bases lining up with TRBD2. Germline lookup yields CDR1 MNHEY and CDR2 SVGEGT. J lost 3 bases, V lost 5 bases, and 13 bases had no gene match. The CDR3 runs 19 residues.

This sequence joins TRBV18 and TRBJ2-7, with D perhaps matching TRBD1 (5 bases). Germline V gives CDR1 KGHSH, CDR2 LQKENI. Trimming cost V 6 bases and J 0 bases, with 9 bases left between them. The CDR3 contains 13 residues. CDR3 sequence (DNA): TGTGCCAGCTCGCTGGACAACTCCTACGAGCAGTACTTC. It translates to CASSLDNSYEQYF.